The 20 T cell receptor beta chains below come from one sample, sequenced in a study of blood T cell repertoires in COVID-19. Measured with immunoSEQ multiplex PCR; TCRdb has only the in-frame clones, and not every one. The sample holds some 180,000 clones, 84% seen once. Sequenced: peripheral blood. The receptor set was obtained from a human donor in a cohort sampled during active COVID-19.

This clone was recorded only once. This chain joins TRBV9 and TRBJ1-6; TRBD1 matches at 9 bases. The germline V gene has CDR1 SGDLS and CDR2 YYNGEE. V shed 4 bases and J 8 bases; nucleotides not matched to a gene: 10. The CDR3 spans 16 residues. The DNA for the CDR3 is TGTGCCAGCAGCCCGACCGGGACAGGGAGTCATTCACCCCTCCACTTT. Translating gives CASSPTGTGSHSPLHF.

The chain carries TRBV9 and TRBJ2-1; D might be TRBD2 (7 bases). The CDR3 contains 16 residues. V was cut by 4 bases and J by 8 bases, with 22 bases left in between. Germline lookup yields CDR1 SGDLS and CDR2 YYNGEE. In DNA form, the CDR3 reads TGTGCCAGCAGCCCTAGGGGGGCTAGCGGTAGGGATGAGCAGTTCTTC. It encodes CASSPRGASGRDEQFF.

The chain is built from TRBV11-2 and TRBJ2-2; D is perhaps TRBD1 (5 bases). The CDR3 is 15 amino acids. The V end lost 7 bases, the J end lost 0 bases, and 12 bases lay between the germline ends. Germline lookup yields CDR1 SGHAT and CDR2 FQNNGV. CDR3 sequence (DNA): TGTGCCAGCAACCCGCAGGGCGCGAACACCGGGGAGCTGTTTTTT. It translates to CASNPQGANTGELFF.

The V call is TRBV28, the J call TRBJ2-7, with 7 bases fitting TRBD2. The CDR3 is made up of 17 amino acids. Germline CDR1 and CDR2: MDHEN and SYDVKM. V gave up 5 bases and J gave up 1 base; unmatched junction bases: 14. The CDR3, as DNA: TGTGCCAGCAGTCCCTTTGGGGGGGGTCTTTATTCCTACGAGCAGTACTTC. Translating gives CASSPFGGGLYSYEQYF.

This clone has only one observation. The rearrangement links TRBV28 to TRBJ2-7; D might be TRBD2 (6 bases). Trimming cost V 5 bases and J 2 bases, with 16 bases left between them. CDR1 is MDHEN and CDR2 is SYDVKM in the germline V gene. The CDR3 is made up of 15 amino acids. The CDR3 region has the DNA TGTGCCAGCAGTACCCGGGGGAGTACCACCTACGAGCAGTACTTC. The encoded protein is CASSTRGSTTYEQYF. Based on the CDR3 plus reference TRBV28 and TRBJ2-7, the full variable domain is DVKVTQSSRYLVKRTGEKVFLECVQDMDHENMFWYRQDPGLGLRLIYFSYDVKMKEKGDIPEGYSVSREKKERFSLILESASTNQTSMYLCASSTRGSTTYEQYFGPGTRLTVT.

The chain links TRBV7-9 to TRBJ2-1; D may be TRBD2 (5 bases). The CDR3 consists of 15 residues. In germline, CDR1 is SEHNR, CDR2 FQNEAQ (reference sequence). The V and J ends lost 2 bases and 3 bases respectively, with 11 bases between them. The CDR3: CASSLSLGSYNEQFF. The CDR3 DNA reads TGTGCCAGCAGCTTATCTTTGGGGAGCTACAATGAGCAGTTCTTC.

V is TRBV19 and J is TRBJ2-1, with 12 bases aligning to TRBD2. V gave up 3 bases and J gave up 4 bases; unmatched junction bases: 4. This CDR3 is built from 16 residues. Germline values: CDR1 LNHDA, CDR2 SQIVND (reference sequence). The CDR3 DNA follows: TGTGCCAGTAGTATCGGGCTAGCGGGAGGGTACAATGAGCAGTTCTTC. As protein: CASSIGLAGGYNEQFF.

J is TRBJ1-6 and V is TRBV19, with no clear D. Trimming left V 4 bases short and J 7 bases short, with 5 bases between. The length of the CDR3 is 12 residues. Looked up from germline, CDR1 is LNHDA and CDR2 is SQIVND (reference sequence). CDR3 DNA sequence: TGTGCCAGTAGTACGCGAAATTCACCCCTCCACTTT. Protein product: CASSTRNSPLHF.

V is TRBV21-1 and J is TRBJ2-1; whether TRBD1, the table's D call, matches the DNA was not checked. TRBV21-1 is given as a pseudogene. CDR3 length: 15 amino acids. The CDR3 bases are TGTGCCAGCAGCAAAGGGACAGGGGGCGTGAATGAGCAGTTCTTC. Translation gives CASSKGTGGVNEQFF.

The gene calls are TRBV30 and TRBJ2-7; a weak D match, TRBD1 (6 bases). This CDR3 region has 15 residues. Germline V gene lookup returns CDR1 GTSNPN and CDR2 SVGIG (reference sequence). The V gene lost 1 base and the J gene lost 3 bases, with 16 bases spanning the gap. The CDR3 sequence is CAWSAPRRGLYEQYF. The DNA for the CDR3 is TGTGCCTGGAGTGCCCCCCGCAGGGGTCTCTACGAGCAGTACTTC.

The chain joins TRBV23-1 to TRBJ2-2; TRBD2 agrees at 7 bases. TRBV23-1 is an open reading frame whose function is uncertain. The V segment lost 5 bases and the J segment 6 bases; nucleotides outside the gene matches: 15. The CDR3 is made up of 17 amino acids. In nucleotides, the CDR3 is TGCGCCAGCAGTTCTCCCCTTCCGACTAGCAGACCCGGGGAGCTGTTTTTT. Its translation is CASSSPLPTSRPGELFF.

V is TRBV30 and J is TRBJ1-2, with D tentatively TRBD1 (6 bases). V was clipped by 2 bases and J by 2 bases, with 6 bases between them. The CDR3 totals 12 residues. Per the germline V gene, CDR1 is GTSNPN and CDR2 is SVGIG (reference sequence). The CDR3, as DNA: TGTGCCTGGAGTACAGGGAACTATGGCTACACCTTC. Translating it yields CAWSTGNYGYTF. The complete variable domain, with remaining parts taken from reference TRBV30 and TRBJ1-2, reads SQTIHQWPATLVQPVGSPLSLECTVEGTSNPNLYWYRQAAGRGLQLLFYSVGIGQISSEVPQNLSASRPQDRQFILSSKKLLLSDSGFYLCAWSTGNYGYTFGSGTRLTVV.

The CDR3 protein is CASSPDIGVSPLHF. The CDR3 nucleotides are TGTGCCAGCAGTCCGGACATTGGGGTTTCACCCCTCCACTTT. J is TRBJ1-6 and V is TRBV28; the D gene is possibly TRBD1 (5 bases). This CDR3 has 14 amino acids. Trimming removed 5 bases at V and 9 bases at J, with 14 bases between. From germline, CDR1 is MDHEN and CDR2 SYDVKM.

The chain couples TRBV4-2 to TRBJ2-7; D unclear. Germline V lookup: CDR1 LGHNA, CDR2 YNFKEQ. The CDR3 runs 15 residues. V lost 0 bases and J lost 7, with 16 bases in between. The CDR3 region is CASSQDVASIGEQYF. CDR3 DNA: TGTGCCAGCAGCCAAGATGTAGCTAGTATAGGTGAGCAGTACTTC.

CDR3 sequence: CASRTSGAYEQYF. DNA of the CDR3: TGTGCCAGCAGGACTAGCGGGGCTTACGAGCAGTACTTC. The rearrangement links TRBV7-8 to TRBJ2-7; 11 bases agree with TRBD2. Trimming removed 6 bases from V and 4 bases from J; junction bases left unmatched: 2. CDR3 length: 13 amino acids. The V gene's germline CDR1 is SGHVS and CDR2 FQNEAQ.

The V gene is TRBV10-2, the J gene TRBJ1-2; 10 bases agree with TRBD1. Trimming at V came to 8 bases and at J to 2 bases, leaving 5 bases not matched to a gene. This CDR3 is built from 14 residues. Germline lookup yields CDR1 WSHSY and CDR2 SAAADI. CDR3 coding DNA: TGCGCCAGCGGGGACAGGGGACGGAACTATGGCTACACCTTC. Translated, it gives CASGDRGRNYGYTF.

Details on this clone: Other DNA variants within this sample encode the same CDR3. The chain links TRBV7-9 to TRBJ2-3, with D unclear. The germline V gene encodes CDR1 SEHNR and CDR2 FQNEAQ (reference sequence). V lost 1 base and J 0 bases, leaving 5 bases between the germline ends. CDR3 size: 14 residues. CDR3 coding DNA: TGTGCCAGCAGCTTAGTGGCTAGCACAGATACGCAGTATTTT. Its protein is CASSLVASTDTQYF.

This chain uses TRBV19 with TRBJ1-6; D uncertain. There are 15 residues in the CDR3. CDR1 is LNHDA, CDR2 SQIVND, per germline (reference sequence). V dropped 6 bases and J dropped 6 bases, with 15 bases sitting between them. CDR3 bases: TGTGCCAGTAGACCGATAACCGGTGGTAATTCACCCCTCCACTTT. Translating it yields CASRPITGGNSPLHF.

The rearrangement links TRBV28 to TRBJ1-1; D possibly corresponds to TRBD1 (5 bases). Between the trimmed V and J ends, which lost 5 bases and 3 bases, there was a span of 7 bases. Germline CDR1 and CDR2: MDHEN and SYDVKM. The CDR3 covers 12 residues. The CDR3 spells CASSRRDTEAFF. For the CDR3, the DNA is TGTGCCAGCAGTCGCAGGGACACTGAAGCTTTCTTT.

The chain links TRBV5-1 to TRBJ1-1; TRBD1 might be the D (5 bases). V was clipped by 5 bases and J by 1 base, with 18 bases between them. This CDR3 is built from 16 residues. CDR1 and CDR2 (germline): SGHRS, YFSETQ. CDR3 sequence (DNA): TGCGCCAGCAGTTACCGGGGGATCTCGGGGAACACTGAAGCTTTCTTT. Translated, it gives CASSYRGISGNTEAFF.